What follows are 13 T cell receptor beta chains derived from one specimen sequenced in a study of blood T cell repertoires in COVID-19. The assay was immunoSEQ multiplex PCR, and TCRdb's table has in-frame clones only and misses some. The data show approximately 270,000 clones, 75% to 90% seen once. What was sequenced was PBMCs or T cells enriched from blood (not recorded which). These receptors were taken from a woman younger than 45 who had recovered from COVID-19.

The rearrangement links TRBV28 to TRBJ1-3; TRBD1 matches at 7 bases. Germline loops: CDR1 MDHEN, CDR2 SYDVKM. This CDR3 spans 15 amino acids. V was clipped by 6 bases and J by 2 bases; unmatched bases: 7. DNA of the CDR3: TGTGCCAGCAGCCCAGGGACAGTAACTGGAAACACCATATATTTT. Its translation is CASSPGTVTGNTIYF.

The gene calls are TRBV7-3 and TRBJ2-2; 15 bases align to TRBD2. Germline V gene lookup returns CDR1 SGHTA and CDR2 FQGTGA. After removal of 1 base from V and 4 bases from J, the junction contained 10 bases not matched to a gene. This CDR3 is built from 20 residues. The CDR3 DNA follows: TGTGCCAGCAGCTTAAGGCCCCTTCGGACTAGCGGGAGGGCCACCGGGGAGCTGTTTTTT. The encoded protein is CASSLRPLRTSGRATGELFF.

In this sample, this clone turned up a few times. The chain combines TRBV27 with TRBJ2-7; D gene ambiguous. Deletions cut 5 bases from V and 0 bases from J, with 5 bases between. CDR3 length equals 12 residues. Germline loops: CDR1 MNHEY, CDR2 SMNVEV (reference sequence). Written as DNA, the CDR3 is TGTGCCAGCAGTAGTAGCTCCTACGAGCAGTACTTC. Its protein is CASSSSSYEQYF.

This chain connects TRBV7-2 to TRBJ2-5; 9 bases line up with TRBD2. Unmatched junction bases numbered 16, after V lost 5 bases and J lost 0 bases. The CDR3 is made up of 19 amino acids. Germline V lookup: CDR1 SGHTA, CDR2 FQGNSA. CDR3 sequence (DNA): TGTGCCAGCAGCCCCCGGGGTAGGCGGGGGGGGACCTACCAAGAGACCCAGTACTTC. Protein product: CASSPRGRRGGTYQETQYF.

The chain recombines TRBV27 with TRBJ2-3, with TRBD2 matching 13 bases. Germline lookup yields CDR1 MNHEY and CDR2 SMNVEV (reference sequence). Trimming removed 5 bases from V and 8 bases from J; junction bases left unmatched: 4. This CDR3 has 14 amino acids. The CDR3 coding sequence is TGTGCCAGCAGTCCGGGACTAGCGGGACCTACGCAGTATTTT. Its protein is CASSPGLAGPTQYF.

This rearrangement joins TRBV4-1 to TRBJ2-7; D is ambiguous. V lost 4 bases and J 1 base, leaving 14 bases between the germline ends. The germline CDR1 and CDR2 sequences are MGHRA and YSYEKL. The CDR3 has 15 amino acids. The CDR3 coding sequence is TGCGCCAGCAGCCTTCAAATCGGCGGTTCCTACGAGCAGTACTTC. Its protein product is CASSLQIGGSYEQYF.

The CDR3 loop is CASSLSFEGNQPQHF. In DNA form, the CDR3 reads TGTGCCAGCAGTTTGTCGTTCGAGGGCAATCAGCCCCAGCATTTT. The chain is built from TRBV28 and TRBJ1-5; D is unclear. The CDR3 length is 15 residues. Germline assignment: CDR1 MDHEN and CDR2 SYDVKM. Trimming shortened V by 3 bases and J by 2 bases, and 11 bases separated the two germline ends.

The chain employs TRBV5-4 and TRBJ2-5; D is unclear. From germline, CDR1 is SGHNT and CDR2 YYREEE (reference sequence). The CDR3 totals 14 residues. The V end was cut by 0 bases, the J end by 5 bases, with 11 bases between. Here the CDR3 reads CASSLGGARETQYF. The CDR3 DNA is TGTGCCAGCAGCTTGGGCGGAGCTCGGGAGACCCAGTACTTC.

The chain recombines TRBV14 with TRBJ1-5; 8 bases match TRBD1. Germline assignment: CDR1 SGHDN and CDR2 FVKESK. J gave up 5 bases and V 1 base, and 7 bases lay outside the gene matches. The CDR3 consists of 16 residues. The CDR3 DNA follows: TGTGCCAGCAGCCAAGGGCTCAGGGGGCGCGATCAGCCCCAGCATTTT. Its translation is CASSQGLRGRDQPQHF.

The rearrangement links TRBV12-1 to TRBJ2-5; no DNA check was done on the table's D call, TRBD2. TRBV12-1 is listed as a pseudogene. The CDR3 contains 20 residues. The CDR3 nucleotides read TGTGCCAGCAGCTCCCTGGGGGGACGACTAGATGAGGGGACTTCGGAGACCCAGTACTTC. Amino acids: CASSSLGGRLDEGTSETQYF.

The V gene is TRBV2, the J gene TRBJ2-1, with TRBD2 as a possible D gene (5 bases). The CDR3 runs 15 residues. The germline CDR1 and CDR2 sequences are SNHLY and FYNNEI. The germline V and J ends were trimmed by 6 bases and 7 bases, with 19 bases remaining between them. For the CDR3, the DNA is TGTGCCAGCAGGAGGTCTCCGGGATCTCGGAATGAGCAGTTCTTC. Amino acids: CASRRSPGSRNEQFF.

This clone came up a few times. V gene TRBV29-1 combines with J gene TRBJ2-3, with D possibly TRBD2 on 6 matching bases. Germline lookup yields CDR1 SQVTM and CDR2 ANQGSEA. The V gene lost 4 bases and the J gene lost 6 bases, with 11 bases spanning the gap. The CDR3 is 12 amino acids. This CDR3 reads CSVARLVDTQYF. The CDR3 coding sequence is TGCAGCGTTGCTCGACTAGTCGATACGCAGTATTTT.

The rearrangement links TRBV7-9 to TRBJ2-7; TRBD1 matches 9 bases. Germline values: CDR1 SEHNR, CDR2 FQNEAQ (reference sequence). V shed 3 bases, J shed 4 bases, and the junction held 4 bases outside the gene matches. This CDR3 is 14 amino acids long. DNA for the CDR3: TGTGCCAGCAGCTTCCGGGACAGGGCTTACGAGCAGTACTTC. Its protein product is CASSFRDRAYEQYF.